This TCR beta chain was profiled in a study of cytomegalovirus exposure and HLA in healthy donors. Study-wide results and caveats: The sole available immune exposure information was CMV serostatus. Later on, a genetic analysis was performed. It linked a missense variant in DCLRE1C with V- and J-gene trimming of TCR beta. Confirmation in vitro established that a few CMV-associated chains were specific for CMV antigens. Several V segments, TRBV6-2 and TRBV6-3 among them, could not be told apart and were dropped.

CDR1 and CDR2 (germline): MDHEN, SYDVKM. The CDR3 contains 14 residues. V was pared by 2 bases and J by 5 bases, with 10 bases between. The PCR was carried out with 60 Vbeta primers and 13 Jbeta primers. Assay used: immunoSEQ multiplex PCR; TCRdb lists only in-frame clones, some missing. The sample has 130,000 or so clones, about 73% seen once. This clone was detected a few times. Its antigen remains unidentified. The sequence came from a woman aged 35 to 49 in good health and CMV-seropositive. Sequencing was carried out using PBMCs. The chain joins TRBV28 to TRBJ2-1; maybe TRBD2 (5 bases). CDR3 DNA: TGTGCCAGCAGTTTACCCACTAGAAACAATGAGCAGTTCTTC. It translates to CASSLPTRNNEQFF.